The present T cell receptor beta chain was sequenced within a study of T cells in Graves' hyperthyroidism and ophthalmopathy. Study-level findings and limits: The model identified upcoming ophthalmopathy a median approximately six months ahead of onset. Expanded thyroid clonotypes (above 0.001) were mostly also found in blood.

For this clonotype: Its target is not known.

The CDR3 spans 17 residues. The V gene's germline CDR1 is SEHNR and CDR2 FQNEAQ (reference sequence). The V gene end was trimmed by 8 bases and the J gene end by 0 bases; junction bases not matched to a gene: 8. Amplified TCR beta CDR3 regions derived from RNA transcripts. A set of HTBI primers served as the primers for a first-round RT-PCR of the TCR CDR3. TCRdb re-analysed the multiplex PCR reads in MiXCR, keeping a single row per CDR3 protein. The repertoire includes hundreds of thousands of distinct CDR3 sequences, 14% of them detected once, and 10% to 13% sits in the top ten. The specimen was blood. The receptor was derived from a woman aged 18 to 35 with Graves' hyperthyroidism. J is TRBJ2-6 and V is TRBV7-9; 9 bases fit TRBD1. CDR3 nucleotides: TGTGCCAGCCGCCACGGACAGGGGAGCTCTGGGGCCAACGTCCTGACTTTC. Protein sequence: CASRHGQGSSGANVLTF.